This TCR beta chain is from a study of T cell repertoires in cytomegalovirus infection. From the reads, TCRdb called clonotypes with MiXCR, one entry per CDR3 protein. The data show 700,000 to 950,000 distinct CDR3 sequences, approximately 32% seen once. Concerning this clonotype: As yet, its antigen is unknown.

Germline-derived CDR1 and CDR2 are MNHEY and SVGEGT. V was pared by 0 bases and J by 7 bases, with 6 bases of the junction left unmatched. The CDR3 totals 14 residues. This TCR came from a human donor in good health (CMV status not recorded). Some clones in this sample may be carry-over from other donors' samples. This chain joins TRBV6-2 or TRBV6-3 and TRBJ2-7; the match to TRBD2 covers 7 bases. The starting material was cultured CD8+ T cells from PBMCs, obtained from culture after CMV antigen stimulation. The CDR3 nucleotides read TGTGCCAGCAGTTACTCCCGGGACTACGGTGAGCAGTACGTC. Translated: CASSYSRDYGEQYV.